Following are 12 T cell receptor beta chains from one sample sequenced in a study of regulatory T cells in long-lasting Graves disease. Time point of the sample: persistent/refractory GD, antithyroid drugs over 5 years with positive TRAb. Researchers made the TCR library from RNA that was extracted from PBMCs. The TCR beta library used iRepertoire HTBI primers with Arm-PCR amplification of CDR3. MiXCR, applied by TCRdb to the multiplex PCR reads, yields one record per CDR3 protein. The sample comprises some 470,000 distinct CDR3 sequences, roughly 21% of which are singletons, and 7.1% rests with the top ten. Sequencing was performed on peripheral blood mononuclear cells (PBMCs), taken when the disease was refractory, from a patient treated with antithyroid drugs. These receptors were obtained from a female donor with Graves disease.

The chain joins TRBV27 to TRBJ2-3; 8 bases are shared with TRBD1. Germline trimming cut 6 bases from V and 1 base from J; bases unmatched to any gene: 6. The CDR3 has 15 residues. Germline V lookup: CDR1 MNHEY, CDR2 SMNVEV (reference sequence). The CDR3: CASSPGTGGTDTQYF. The CDR3 DNA sequence: TGTGCCAGCAGCCCCGGGACAGGTGGCACAGATACGCAGTATTTT.

This clonotype was counted ten times or more. This chain connects TRBV12-3 or TRBV12-4 to TRBJ2-2; D may correspond to TRBD1 or TRBD2 (5 bases each). Trimming pared 7 bases from V and 1 base from J, leaving 13 bases between. This CDR3 has 15 residues. CDR3 DNA sequence: TGTGCCAGCACCTACGGGACCGTGAACACCGGGGAGCTGTTTTTT. It codes for CASTYGTVNTGELFF.

This clonotype has ten or more counts. The gene calls are TRBV12-3 or TRBV12-4 and TRBJ1-2; D remains ambiguous. V was clipped by 1 base and J by 6 bases, with 9 bases between them. The CDR3 is 13 residues long. In DNA, the CDR3 is TGTGCCAGCAGTTTAGGGCCCTTAAATGGCTACACCTTC. Protein sequence: CASSLGPLNGYTF.

CDR3 region: CASSGRRGAWNTIYF. CDR3 nucleotides: TGTGCCAGCAGTGGTCGACGGGGGGCTTGGAACACCATATATTTT. The rearrangement links TRBV28 to TRBJ1-3, with D maybe TRBD1 (6 bases). The germline V and J ends were trimmed by 5 bases and 7 bases, with 18 bases remaining between them. The CDR3 contains 15 residues. Germline CDR1 reads MDHEN; CDR2 reads SYDVKM.

This clonotype was detected only a few times. The chain recombines TRBV7-9 with TRBJ2-2; a weak D match, TRBD2 (5 bases). Trimming stripped 0 bases from V and 6 bases from J, with 11 bases between. Germline V gene data show CDR1 as SEHNR and CDR2 as FQNEAQ (reference sequence). This CDR3 is built from 15 residues. The CDR3 reads CASSLAGGVAGELFF. DNA of the CDR3: TGTGCCAGCAGCTTAGCCGGAGGCGTGGCCGGGGAGCTGTTTTTT.

This clonotype showed up just a few times. CDR3 residues: CASSLGSGIYGYTF. CDR3 bases: TGTGCCAGCAGCTTAGGTTCAGGCATCTATGGCTACACCTTC. The chain carries TRBV5-6 and TRBJ1-2, with unresolved D. Deletions cut 2 bases from V and 4 bases from J, with 12 bases between. Germline lookup yields CDR1 SGHDT and CDR2 YYEEEE. The CDR3 runs 14 residues.

This clonotype has a handful of counts. The chain combines TRBV5-4 with TRBJ2-5; possibly TRBD1 or TRBD2 for D (5 bases each). Looked up from germline, CDR1 is SGHNT and CDR2 is YYREEE (reference sequence). The length of the CDR3 is 15 residues. The ends were cut back, 3 bases at V and 2 bases at J, with 14 bases in the middle. CDR3 nucleotides: TGTGCCAGCAGCTCCCCGGGGACCCCGCAAGAGACCCAGTACTTC. As protein: CASSSPGTPQETQYF.

This clonotype was counted at least ten times. The chain combines TRBV7-2 with TRBJ2-7; D not certain. The CDR3 covers 11 residues. From germline, CDR1 is SGHTA and CDR2 FQGNSA. V was cut by 2 bases and J by 6 bases, with 5 bases left in between. The CDR3 loop is CASSLPGEQYF. The CDR3 coding sequence is TGTGCCAGCAGCTTACCAGGCGAGCAGTACTTC.

The CDR3 sequence is CASSQDRGGSGKETQYF. The CDR3, as DNA: TGCGCCAGCAGCCAAGATAGAGGGGGCTCCGGGAAAGAGACCCAGTACTTC. This chain links TRBV4-3 with TRBJ2-5; TRBD1 matches 7 bases. Germline CDR1 LGHNA, CDR2 YSLEER. The CDR3 has 17 amino acids. Trimming took 0 bases from V and 3 from J; bases not matched to a gene: 10.

V usage is TRBV2 and J usage is TRBJ1-3; D uncertain. This CDR3 comprises 13 residues. The germline gives CDR1 SNHLY, CDR2 FYNNEI. The germline V and J ends were trimmed by 8 bases and 0 bases, with 8 bases remaining between them. The CDR3 DNA reads TGTGCCAGCGGCCAGTCCTCTGGAAACACCATATATTTT. Its translation: CASGQSSGNTIYF.

Concerning this clonotype itself: The CDR3 ends on some other residue instead of the conserved phenylalanine or tryptophan, so this is likely a read error. This rearrangement joins TRBV28 to TRBJ2-1, with D hard to call. CDR1 and CDR2 (germline): MDHEN, SYDVKM. The CDR3 runs to 13 residues. Trimming removed 4 bases at V and 7 bases at J, with 11 bases between. CDR3 in DNA: TGTGCCAGCAGTTCCACCCGACAAAATGAGCAGTTCCTC. Translating it yields CASSSTRQNEQFL.

This clonotype showed up just a few times. This chain links TRBV12-5 with TRBJ2-7; D not resolved. The CDR3 extends over 12 amino acids. V was pared by 3 bases and J by 6 bases, with 9 bases between. Germline V gene data show CDR1 as LGHNT and CDR2 as FRNRAP. This CDR3 reads CASGFGISEQYF. The CDR3, as DNA: TGTGCTAGTGGTTTTGGGATTTCCGAGCAGTACTTC.